The 8 T cell receptor beta chains reported below all come from one sample, sequenced in a study of cytomegalovirus exposure and HLA in healthy donors. With 60 Vbeta and 13 Jbeta primers, the PCR was carried out. Data came from immunoSEQ multiplex PCR; TCRdb stores just in-frame clones and leaves some out. The sample contains about 100,000 clones, around 76% of which appear only once. The source material was PBMCs. Every receptor here comes from a woman between 50 and 59 years old in good health and CMV-seropositive.

V usage is TRBV14 and J usage is TRBJ1-4; 9 bases fit TRBD1. J gave up 4 bases and V 5 bases, and 5 bases lay outside the gene matches. The germline V gene encodes CDR1 SGHDN and CDR2 FVKESK. CDR3 length: 15 amino acids. DNA for the CDR3: TGTGCCAGCAGCGGGGGACAGGGCTTTAATGAAAAACTGTTTTTT. Its translation is CASSGGQGFNEKLFF.

V usage is TRBV4-1 and J usage is TRBJ2-5, with D possibly being TRBD1 (5 bases). The V end was cut by 5 bases, the J end by 5 bases, with 15 bases between. The CDR3 is 14 amino acids. Per germline, CDR1 MGHRA and CDR2 YSYEKL. CDR3 sequence (DNA): TGCGCCAGCAGCGTGCAGGGTTCAGGGGAGACCCAGTACTTC. As protein: CASSVQGSGETQYF.

Comment on this clone: Different DNA sequences within this sample yield the same CDR3. The CDR3 DNA reads TGTGCCAGCAGTTCGGTCTACGAGCAGTACTTC. Translating it yields CASSSVYEQYF. This chain joins TRBV27 and TRBJ2-7; D is unresolved. V was clipped by 4 bases and J by 3 bases, with 4 bases between them. Looked up from germline, CDR1 is MNHEY and CDR2 is SMNVEV (reference sequence). The CDR3 is 11 residues long.

The chain has TRBV6-6 and TRBJ1-1; D is unresolved. This CDR3 comprises 14 residues. V was clipped by 5 bases and J by 4 bases, with 14 bases between them. Germline V gives CDR1 MNHNY, CDR2 SVGAGI (reference sequence). DNA for the CDR3: TGTGCCAGCAGTCGGGGAGGATCGGGCACTGAAGCTTTCTTT. Amino acids: CASSRGGSGTEAFF.

This clone was found once. The rearrangement uses TRBV6-5 and TRBJ1-5; 7 positions agree with TRBD1. This CDR3 region has 15 residues. Germline loops: CDR1 MNHEY, CDR2 SVGAGI. The V and J ends lost 7 bases and 5 bases, in that order; junction bases with no gene match: 11. The CDR3 reads CASTPRQGRDQPQHF. The CDR3 DNA reads TGTGCCAGCACCCCGAGACAGGGCCGAGATCAGCCCCAGCATTTT.

V gene TRBV30 combines with J gene TRBJ2-7, with TRBD1 matching 8 bases. The V segment lost 5 bases and the J segment 2 bases; nucleotides outside the gene matches: 8. The CDR3 has 14 amino acids. Germline loops: CDR1 GTSNPN, CDR2 SVGIG (reference sequence). In DNA form, the CDR3 reads TGTGCCTGGTCGACCGGGACAGGTCCCTACGAGCAGTACTTC. It specifies CAWSTGTGPYEQYF.

This chain connects TRBV28 to TRBJ2-5, with D possibly TRBD2 on 6 matching bases. The germline V gene encodes CDR1 MDHEN and CDR2 SYDVKM. The CDR3 sequence is 13 residues long. The V end was cut by 8 bases, the J end by 7 bases, with 17 bases between. DNA of the CDR3: TGTGCCAGCGGCGGGACTCCACTGGGGACCCAGTACTTC. Translated: CASGGTPLGTQYF. Full variable domain (missing parts from reference TRBV28 and TRBJ2-5): DVKVTQSSRYLVKRTGEKVFLECVQDMDHENMFWYRQDPGLGLRLIYFSYDVKMKEKGDIPEGYSVSREKKERFSLILESASTNQTSMYLCASGGTPLGTQYFGPGTRLLVL.

J is TRBJ2-7 and V is TRBV25-1; possibly TRBD2 for D (5 bases). The germline V gene has CDR1 MGHDK and CDR2 SYGVNS. V shed 7 bases and J shed 5 bases, with 15 bases lying between them. This CDR3 region has 13 residues. For the CDR3, the DNA is TGTGCCAGCAAGGAGGCTTTGGAAAACGAGCAGTACTTC. This sequence encodes CASKEALENEQYF.